This section outlines one T cell receptor (beta chain) sequence together with its context. V gave up 0 bases and J gave up 5 bases; unmatched junction bases: 7. Germline V CDR1 and CDR2: SGHRS, YFSETQ. CDR3 length: 17 residues. These data are taken from a study of blood T cell repertoires in COVID-19. Clones were sequenced by immunoSEQ multiplex PCR, and TCRdb holds only the in-frame ones, with some missing. The sample carries about 150,000 clones, about 88% recorded once. Sequencing was done on a sample of PBMCs or T cells enriched from blood (not recorded which). V gene TRBV5-1 combines with J gene TRBJ2-1, with 11 bases identical to TRBD2. The receptor was isolated from a man between 45 and 60 years old who had recovered from COVID-19. The CDR3: CASSLETLAGGNNEQFF. As DNA, the CDR3 is TGCGCCAGCAGCTTGGAAACTCTAGCGGGGGGAAACAATGAGCAGTTCTTC.